This T cell receptor (beta chain) appears in the sequencing data of a study of response to subunit inactivated influenza vaccine. Looked up from germline, CDR1 is LGHNA and CDR2 is YSLEER. This CDR3 region has 16 residues. V was shortened by 0 bases and J by 1 base, with 11 bases between the two germline ends. TCRdb itself ran the RT-PCR reads through MiXCR, one entry per CDR3 protein. This table holds around 790,000 distinct CDR3 sequences, 21% found once. This clonotype was seen just once. The sequencing here drew on PBMCs from blood, taken more than 4 days after vaccination. This clonotype was sampled from a man aged 45-65 years who received an inactivated influenza vaccine. The chain is built from TRBV4-3 and TRBJ2-3; D could derive from TRBD1 or TRBD2 (5 bases each). Here the CDR3 DNA reads TGCGCCAGCAGCCAAGATGGGACCCCCGGCACAGATACGCAGTATTTT. Translated, it gives CASSQDGTPGTDTQYF.